This TCR beta chain was sequenced in a study of blood T cell repertoires in COVID-19. Looked up from germline, CDR1 is MNHEY and CDR2 is SVGEGT. J gave up 2 bases and V 2 bases, and 9 bases lay outside the gene matches. The CDR3 runs to 17 residues. The protocol was immunoSEQ multiplex PCR, while the TCRdb copy is restricted to in-frame clones and leaves out a portion. The sample holds over 100,000 clones, over 75% seen once. Sequenced material: peripheral blood. The source is a man at least 80 years old with acute or convalescent COVID-19. This chain joins TRBV6-2 or TRBV6-3 and TRBJ2-7; 10 bases are a match to TRBD2. The CDR3 loop reads CASSYEISSGGPYEQYF. CDR3 nucleotide sequence: TGTGCCAGCAGTTACGAAATCAGTAGCGGGGGGCCCTACGAGCAGTACTTC.